Listed below are T cell receptor beta chains from one sample, sequenced in a study of blood T cell repertoires in COVID-19. The method was immunoSEQ multiplex PCR; TCRdb's version includes in-frame clones alone and lacks a portion of them. The sample has a few hundred thousand clones; about nine tenths are singletons. The sequenced sample was peripheral blood. The receptors were gathered from a woman between 25 and 40 years old with COVID-19, enrolled during active disease. CDR3s include the opening cysteine and the closing phenylalanine or tryptophan. D genes are given only for firm matches. A clone size is listed for some rows: how often the clone was seen (once, few, many), or a class if it is expanded.

clone_size j_call d_call v_call cdr3_nt cdr3_aa
once TRBJ2-5 NA TRBV27 TGTGCCAGCAGTTTTAGACATCTCCAAGAGACCCAGTACTTC CASSFRHLQETQYF
NA TRBJ2-2 TRBD2 TRBV2 TGTGCTACTCACCCGAGGGCTAGCGGGGGGGAGAACACCGGGGAGCTGTTTTTT CATHPRASGGENTGELFF
NA TRBJ1-1 NA TRBV19 TGTGCCAGTACCATTGGCCTTGGGCGGAACACTGAAGCTTTCTTT CASTIGLGRNTEAFF
NA TRBJ1-1 TRBD1 TRBV5-4 TGTGCCAGCAGGGACAGGACGAACACTGAAGCTTTCTTT CASRDRTNTEAFF
few TRBJ2-7 NA TRBV6-2/TRBV6-3 TGTGCCAGCAGTTTCAACTTTTACGAGCAGTACTTC CASSFNFYEQYF
NA TRBJ1-2 NA TRBV9 TGTGCCAGCTCCGCGGGAAGCTTCTATGGCTACACCTTC CASSAGSFYGYTF
NA TRBJ2-7 NA TRBV5-6 TGTGCCAGCCATACCCGTTGGGGTGGAGGGTACGAGCAGTACTTC CASHTRWGGGYEQYF
NA TRBJ1-5 NA TRBV19 TGTGCCAGTGGGAGTCAGCCCCAGCATTTT CASGSQPQHF
NA TRBJ1-2 TRBD1 TRBV10-3 TGTGCCATCAGTGAGTCGCGGGGACAGTCCTATGGCTACACCTTC CAISESRGQSYGYTF
NA TRBJ1-1 NA TRBV5-1 TGCGCCAGCAGCTTCCGGGGTCGAGTGACTGAAGCTTTCTTT CASSFRGRVTEAFF
NA TRBJ1-5 NA TRBV6-1 TGTGCCAGCAGTGAGCAGGGCGGCTATAATCAGCCCCAGCATTTT CASSEQGGYNQPQHF
NA TRBJ1-2 TRBD1 TRBV19 TGTGCCAGTAGTATACAGGGGGCTAGGTATGGCTACACCTTC CASSIQGARYGYTF
few TRBJ2-7 TRBD1 TRBV19 TGTGCCAGTACCCGGACAGGGGACTCCTACGAGCAGTACTTC CASTRTGDSYEQYF
NA TRBJ1-6 NA TRBV20-1 TGCAGTGCTAGTGAATTTCCAAATTCACCCCTCCACTTT CSASEFPNSPLHF
NA TRBJ2-5 NA TRBV7-7 TGTGCCAGCAGCTTAGGGCGGGGCCAAGAGACCCAGTACTTC CASSLGRGQETQYF
NA TRBJ2-7 NA TRBV12-3/TRBV12-4 TGTGCCAGCAGTTACGCAGGGTTGGTCGAGCAGTACTTC CASSYAGLVEQYF
NA TRBJ1-4 TRBD1 TRBV3-1/TRBV3-2 TGTGCCACCGGTTCCGGGACAGCAAAAAAACTGTTTTTT CATGSGTAKKLFF
NA TRBJ1-1 TRBD1 TRBV7-9 TGTGCCAGCAGCTTAGGGACAGGATTTGAAGCTTTCTTT CASSLGTGFEAFF
NA TRBJ2-7 NA TRBV18 TGTGCCAGCTCACCGCTCGGCGGGGGCCTCTGGGAGCAGTACTTC CASSPLGGGLWEQYF
NA TRBJ1-3 NA TRBV15 TGTGCCACCAGCAGAGATCTCATCGGGGCTGGAAACACCATATATTTT CATSRDLIGAGNTIYF
NA TRBJ1-1 NA TRBV10-1 TGCGCCAGCAGTGGGTCAGGGGCTACTGAAGCTTTCTTT CASSGSGATEAFF
few TRBJ1-1 NA TRBV5-1 TGCGCCAGCAGCTTGGGGGCAGGGGCGGACACTGAAGCTTTCTTT CASSLGAGADTEAFF
NA TRBJ2-1 NA TRBV28 TGTGCCAGCAGTTTAGTTGCGGTTTCGAATGAGCAGTTCTTC CASSLVAVSNEQFF
NA TRBJ2-7 TRBD1 TRBV7-9 TGTGCCATCACTTTAATTGCCCGGACAGGGGAGGTCGAGCAGTACTTC CAITLIARTGEVEQYF
once TRBJ2-7 TRBD2 TRBV19 TGTGCCAGTAGCCCAGCGGGGGGAACCTACGAGCAGTACTTC CASSPAGGTYEQYF
NA TRBJ1-4 TRBD1 TRBV12-3/TRBV12-4 TGTGCCAGCAGTCGCGGGACAGGTGAAAAACTGTTTTTT CASSRGTGEKLFF
NA TRBJ1-2 NA TRBV18 TGTGCCAGCTCACCGGAGGGGCAGTGGAACACCTTC CASSPEGQWNTF
NA TRBJ1-3 NA TRBV19 TGTGCCAGTAGTATGTTTATCTCTGGAAACACCATATATTTT CASSMFISGNTIYF
NA TRBJ2-7 TRBD1 TRBV15 TGTGCCACCAGCAGAGCGACAGGGCCCTACGAGCAGTACTTC CATSRATGPYEQYF
NA TRBJ2-3 TRBD2 TRBV19 TGTGCCAGCAGGGGACTAGCGGCTAGCACAGATACGCAGTATTTT CASRGLAASTDTQYF
NA TRBJ1-2 NA TRBV2 TGTGCCAGCAGTGACAATGACAGGTTAAACTATGGCTACACCTTC CASSDNDRLNYGYTF
NA TRBJ1-2 TRBD1 TRBV5-1 TGCGCCAGCAGCCTGGACAGGGGATCCTACACCTTC CASSLDRGSYTF
NA TRBJ2-7 TRBD2 TRBV5-6 TGTGCCAGCAGCTCTGGACTAGCGGGCTTCTCCTACGAGCAGTACTTC CASSSGLAGFSYEQYF
NA TRBJ2-2 NA TRBV29-1 TGCAGCGCCCAGGGGGGGGAGCTGTTTTTT CSAQGGELFF
NA TRBJ1-5 TRBD1 TRBV4-1 TGCGCCAGCAGCCTAGGACAGGGGGCACGGCCCCAGCATTTT CASSLGQGARPQHF
NA TRBJ2-5 NA TRBV11-2 TGTGCCAGCACCCGTCAGCAAGAGACCCAGTACTTC CASTRQQETQYF
NA TRBJ1-1 TRBD1 TRBV4-1 TGCGCCAGCAGCCATCAGGGGGCGCGGGTATGGAACACTGAAGCTTTCTTT CASSHQGARVWNTEAFF
NA TRBJ1-3 NA TRBV11-1 TGTGCCAGCAGCTCGAGCGTCCGGGGCTCTGGAAACACCATATATTTT CASSSSVRGSGNTIYF